The clone carrying this T cell receptor beta chain came up a few times. Other nucleotide sequences from this sample produce the same CDR3. TCRdb's table, derived via immunoSEQ multiplex PCR, lists solely in-frame clones and lacks some. The sample lists 60,000 to 85,000 clones, approximately 81% occurring once. The CDR3 is 13 amino acids. The V end lost 2 bases, the J end lost 3 bases, and 7 bases lay between the germline ends. The V gene's germline CDR1 is SNHLY and CDR2 FYNNEI. This sample is drawn from a study of blood T cell repertoires in COVID-19. The source material was peripheral blood. This chain joins TRBV2 and TRBJ1-2, with a possible D match to TRBD1 (5 bases). The sequence derives from a man in his fifties or sixties with COVID-19, enrolled during active disease. This CDR3 reads CASSEQGDYGYTF. The CDR3 DNA is TGTGCCAGCAGTGAACAGGGCGACTATGGCTACACCTTC.